This T cell receptor beta chain was identified during a study of cytomegalovirus exposure and HLA in healthy donors. Study overall: Early released data had about 80 million unique TCRs, all coming from HLA-typed donors.

Per the germline V gene, CDR1 is SGHTA and CDR2 is FQGNSA. J gave up 2 bases and V 1 base, and 16 bases lay outside the gene matches. The CDR3 extends over 19 amino acids. PCR primers comprised 60 Vbeta and 13 Jbeta primers. Per the authors' pipeline: Later analysis identified approximately 80 million unique TCR beta chains, about 10 million shared. Using immunoSEQ multiplex PCR, the repertoire was profiled, and TCRdb retains in-frame clones only, with some absent. The V and J calls and clone size come from that table; D and trimming were worked out from the DNA. The profile shows roughly 150,000 clones, 70% to 80% of them singletons. Healthy donors of bone marrow made up the group.

The source of this sequence is a man younger than 35 in good health and CMV-seropositive. Sequencing was carried out using PBMCs. The chain uses TRBV7-2 and TRBJ2-7, with 8 positions matching TRBD1. The CDR3 DNA sequence: TGTGCCAGCAGCTTAGGTCAGGGGGCTGTTAGGTGGTTTACCTACGAGCAGTACTTC. It specifies CASSLGQGAVRWFTYEQYF.